A selection of T cell receptor beta chains follows, all from one sample in a study of OX40 agonist ivuxolimab in advanced cancers. The method was immunoSEQ multiplex PCR; TCRdb's version includes in-frame clones alone and lacks a portion of them. The sample carries over 65,000 clones, 86% recorded once. The specimen was CD4+ or CD8+ T cells sorted from blood, collected in a trial of the OX40 agonist ivuxolimab. The receptors were sampled from an adult with an advanced solid tumor such as melanoma, head and neck, liver or kidney cancer. Each CDR3 is given with its conserved first and last residue. Each record gives: CDR3 protein, CDR3 DNA, D gene, V gene, clone size, J gene. A D gene is named only where the DNA matches it firmly. Some rows have no size entry. The others give once, few or many, or a class for an expanded clone.

cdr3_aa: CASSSHRVDFQNIQYF
cdr3_nt: TGTGCCAGCAGCTCACACAGGGTTGACTTCCAAAACATTCAGTACTTC
d_call: .
v_call: TRBV5-4
clone_size: .
j_call: TRBJ2-4

cdr3_aa: CAGGLAGFAGDEQFF
cdr3_nt: TGTGCCGGTGGACTAGCGGGTTTCGCTGGCGATGAGCAGTTCTTC
d_call: TRBD2
v_call: TRBV2
clone_size: .
j_call: TRBJ2-1

cdr3_aa: CASGSGRGKLARETQYF
cdr3_nt: TGTGCCAGCGGATCAGGTCGGGGGAAACTAGCGAGGGAGACCCAGTACTTC
d_call: TRBD2
v_call: TRBV7-2
clone_size: .
j_call: TRBJ2-5

cdr3_aa: CASSPGLTTDTQYF
cdr3_nt: TGTGCCAGCAGCCCAGGACTTACTACAGATACGCAGTATTTT
d_call: .
v_call: TRBV5-6
clone_size: .
j_call: TRBJ2-3

cdr3_aa: CASSLETGAYEQYF
cdr3_nt: TGTGCCAGCAGCTTGGAGACAGGGGCATACGAGCAGTACTTC
d_call: TRBD1
v_call: TRBV5-4
clone_size: .
j_call: TRBJ2-7

cdr3_aa: CASSRGSRTEAFF
cdr3_nt: TGTGCCAGCAGCCGCGGGTCGAGGACTGAAGCTTTCTTT
d_call: .
v_call: TRBV4-2
clone_size: .
j_call: TRBJ1-1

cdr3_aa: CASSLEGYSYEQYF
cdr3_nt: TGTGCCAGCAGCTTGGAGGGATATTCCTACGAGCAGTACTTC
d_call: .
v_call: TRBV5-4
clone_size: .
j_call: TRBJ2-7

cdr3_aa: CASSYPPGAQYF
cdr3_nt: TGTGCCAGCAGTTACCCCCCGGGGGCCCAGTACTTC
d_call: .
v_call: TRBV6-5
clone_size: .
j_call: TRBJ2-5

cdr3_aa: CASSRTGEETQYF
cdr3_nt: TGTGCCAGCAGCCGGACAGGGGAAGAGACCCAGTACTTC
d_call: TRBD1
v_call: TRBV7-9
clone_size: .
j_call: TRBJ2-5

cdr3_aa: CASSLAPGPAFF
cdr3_nt: TGTGCCAGCAGCTTAGCCCCGGGACCGGCTTTCTTT
d_call: .
v_call: TRBV7-9
clone_size: .
j_call: TRBJ1-1

cdr3_aa: CASSIQPTGSYEQYF
cdr3_nt: TGTGCCAGTAGTATACAACCGACAGGCTCCTACGAGCAGTACTTC
d_call: .
v_call: TRBV19
clone_size: .
j_call: TRBJ2-7

cdr3_aa: CASSVYGTGVYEQYF
cdr3_nt: TGTGCCAGCAGCGTATACGGGACAGGGGTCTACGAGCAGTACTTC
d_call: TRBD1
v_call: TRBV9
clone_size: .
j_call: TRBJ2-7

cdr3_aa: CASWAVQPNTEAFF
cdr3_nt: TGTGCCAGCTGGGCTGTTCAACCGAACACTGAAGCTTTCTTT
d_call: .
v_call: TRBV7-2
clone_size: few
j_call: TRBJ1-1

cdr3_aa: CASSIAGGPNQPQHF
cdr3_nt: TGTGCCAGTAGTATAGCGGGGGGACCTAATCAGCCCCAGCATTTT
d_call: .
v_call: TRBV19
clone_size: .
j_call: TRBJ1-5

cdr3_aa: CAWSEQAFSGNTIYF
cdr3_nt: TGTGCCTGGAGCGAACAGGCGTTCTCTGGAAACACCATATATTTT
d_call: .
v_call: TRBV30
clone_size: .
j_call: TRBJ1-3

cdr3_aa: CASSRETGLNTEAFF
cdr3_nt: TGCGCCAGCAGCCGAGAGACAGGGTTGAACACTGAAGCTTTCTTT
d_call: TRBD1
v_call: TRBV4-1
clone_size: few
j_call: TRBJ1-1

cdr3_aa: CAITGHTDTQYF
cdr3_nt: TGTGCCATTACTGGGCACACAGATACGCAGTATTTT
d_call: .
v_call: TRBV6-6
clone_size: .
j_call: TRBJ2-3

cdr3_aa: CASSLILASPYEQYF
cdr3_nt: TGTGCCAGCAGCTTAATCCTAGCGTCCCCCTACGAGCAGTACTTC
d_call: .
v_call: TRBV11-2
clone_size: .
j_call: TRBJ2-7

cdr3_aa: CASSQIQSGLFNEQFF
cdr3_nt: TGTGCCAGCAGCCAAATACAGAGCGGATTATTCAATGAGCAGTTCTTC
d_call: .
v_call: TRBV14
clone_size: .
j_call: TRBJ2-1

cdr3_aa: CASSIGTAYGYTF
cdr3_nt: TGTGCCAGTAGTATCGGGACAGCTTATGGCTACACCTTC
d_call: TRBD1
v_call: TRBV19
clone_size: .
j_call: TRBJ1-2

cdr3_aa: CASSLIAGYSYNEQFF
cdr3_nt: TGTGCCAGCAGCTTGATAGCGGGATACTCCTACAATGAGCAGTTCTTC
d_call: TRBD2
v_call: TRBV7-8
clone_size: .
j_call: TRBJ2-1

cdr3_aa: CASSPPVSGGEQYF
cdr3_nt: TGTGCCAGCTCACCACCGGTGTCAGGGGGCGAGCAGTACTTC
d_call: TRBD1
v_call: TRBV18
clone_size: .
j_call: TRBJ2-7

cdr3_aa: CAWTTGTGHFSGANVLTF
cdr3_nt: TGTGCCTGGACTACCGGGACAGGGCATTTCTCTGGGGCCAACGTCCTGACTTTC
d_call: TRBD1
v_call: TRBV30
clone_size: .
j_call: TRBJ2-6

cdr3_aa: CATKGLAGPWNEQFF
cdr3_nt: TGTGCCACAAAAGGACTAGCGGGACCTTGGAATGAGCAGTTCTTC
d_call: TRBD2
v_call: TRBV19
clone_size: .
j_call: TRBJ2-1

cdr3_aa: CASSLQGNQPQHF
cdr3_nt: TGTGCCAGCAGCCTACAGGGAAATCAGCCCCAGCATTTT
d_call: .
v_call: TRBV7-9
clone_size: .
j_call: TRBJ1-5

cdr3_aa: CASSLEGVWTGELFF
cdr3_nt: TGTGCCAGCAGCCTAGAGGGAGTATGGACCGGGGAGCTGTTTTTT
d_call: .
v_call: TRBV7-9
clone_size: once
j_call: TRBJ2-2

cdr3_aa: CASSFEGDQPQHF
cdr3_nt: TGTGCCAGCAGCTTTGAGGGGGATCAGCCCCAGCATTTT
d_call: .
v_call: TRBV7-9
clone_size: .
j_call: TRBJ1-5

cdr3_aa: CSVRLTGGSNQPQHF
cdr3_nt: TGCAGCGTTCGTTTGACAGGCGGTAGCAATCAGCCCCAGCATTTT
d_call: .
v_call: TRBV29-1
clone_size: .
j_call: TRBJ1-5

cdr3_aa: CASSTGTSKLYGYTF
cdr3_nt: TGTGCCAGCAGTACCGGGACGTCAAAACTCTATGGCTACACCTTC
d_call: .
v_call: TRBV7-3
clone_size: .
j_call: TRBJ1-2

cdr3_aa: CASSITTGTGYGELFF
cdr3_nt: TGTGCCAGTAGTATAACAACCGGGACAGGGTACGGGGAGCTGTTTTTT
d_call: TRBD1
v_call: TRBV19
clone_size: .
j_call: TRBJ2-2

cdr3_aa: CAIKTTGDTEAFF
cdr3_nt: TGTGCCATCAAGACGACCGGGGACACTGAAGCTTTCTTT
d_call: .
v_call: TRBV10-3
clone_size: .
j_call: TRBJ1-1

cdr3_aa: CASSFGTSSGANVLTF
cdr3_nt: TGCGCCAGCAGCTTTGGGACAAGCTCTGGGGCCAACGTCCTGACTTTC
d_call: .
v_call: TRBV5-1
clone_size: .
j_call: TRBJ2-6

cdr3_aa: CASSVAREAFF
cdr3_nt: TGTGCCAGCAGTGTGGCAAGAGAAGCTTTCTTT
d_call: .
v_call: TRBV25-1
clone_size: few
j_call: TRBJ1-1

cdr3_aa: CASSLNSGQGGAAFF
cdr3_nt: TGTGCCAGCAGCTTAAACTCGGGACAAGGTGGCGCAGCTTTCTTT
d_call: .
v_call: TRBV7-9
clone_size: .
j_call: TRBJ1-1

cdr3_aa: CASSMLIESSGYTF
cdr3_nt: TGTGCCAGTAGTATGCTCATTGAGTCTTCGGGCTACACCTTC
d_call: .
v_call: TRBV19
clone_size: few
j_call: TRBJ1-2

cdr3_aa: CASSERDTGELFF
cdr3_nt: TGTGCCAGCAGTGAACGGGACACCGGGGAGCTGTTTTTT
d_call: .
v_call: TRBV6-4
clone_size: .
j_call: TRBJ2-2

cdr3_aa: CASSLGDRGGRETQYF
cdr3_nt: TGCGCCAGCAGCTTGGGGGACAGGGGCGGCAGAGAGACCCAGTACTTC
d_call: TRBD1
v_call: TRBV5-1
clone_size: .
j_call: TRBJ2-5

cdr3_aa: CASSYSPPYSNQPQHF
cdr3_nt: TGTGCCAGCAGTTACTCACCCCCTTATAGCAATCAGCCCCAGCATTTT
d_call: .
v_call: TRBV6-5
clone_size: .
j_call: TRBJ1-5

cdr3_aa: CASSMRTGPSYEQYF
cdr3_nt: TGTGCCAGTAGTATGAGGACAGGGCCGTCCTACGAGCAGTACTTC
d_call: TRBD1
v_call: TRBV19
clone_size: .
j_call: TRBJ2-7

cdr3_aa: CASSGAATVTYGYTF
cdr3_nt: TGTGCCAGCTCAGGTGCGGCTACAGTTACCTATGGCTACACCTTC
d_call: .
v_call: TRBV18
clone_size: .
j_call: TRBJ1-2

cdr3_aa: CASSPFRSYNEQFF
cdr3_nt: TGTGCCAGCAGCCCCTTTAGGTCCTACAATGAGCAGTTCTTC
d_call: .
v_call: TRBV9
clone_size: .
j_call: TRBJ2-1

cdr3_aa: CASTPFGSARRDEQFF
cdr3_nt: TGTGCCAGTACACCCTTCGGAAGCGCCAGGAGGGATGAGCAGTTCTTC
d_call: .
v_call: TRBV19
clone_size: .
j_call: TRBJ2-1

cdr3_aa: CASSIVRRGTEAFF
cdr3_nt: TGTGCCAGTAGTATCGTCCGAAGGGGGACTGAAGCTTTCTTT
d_call: .
v_call: TRBV19
clone_size: .
j_call: TRBJ1-1

cdr3_aa: CAWSWGSNEKLFF
cdr3_nt: TGTGCCTGGAGCTGGGGTTCTAATGAAAAACTGTTTTTT
d_call: .
v_call: TRBV30
clone_size: .
j_call: TRBJ1-4

cdr3_aa: CASSFTGVSYNEQFF
cdr3_nt: TGTGCCAGCAGCTTTACAGGGGTCTCCTACAATGAGCAGTTCTTC
d_call: TRBD1
v_call: TRBV7-9
clone_size: .
j_call: TRBJ2-1